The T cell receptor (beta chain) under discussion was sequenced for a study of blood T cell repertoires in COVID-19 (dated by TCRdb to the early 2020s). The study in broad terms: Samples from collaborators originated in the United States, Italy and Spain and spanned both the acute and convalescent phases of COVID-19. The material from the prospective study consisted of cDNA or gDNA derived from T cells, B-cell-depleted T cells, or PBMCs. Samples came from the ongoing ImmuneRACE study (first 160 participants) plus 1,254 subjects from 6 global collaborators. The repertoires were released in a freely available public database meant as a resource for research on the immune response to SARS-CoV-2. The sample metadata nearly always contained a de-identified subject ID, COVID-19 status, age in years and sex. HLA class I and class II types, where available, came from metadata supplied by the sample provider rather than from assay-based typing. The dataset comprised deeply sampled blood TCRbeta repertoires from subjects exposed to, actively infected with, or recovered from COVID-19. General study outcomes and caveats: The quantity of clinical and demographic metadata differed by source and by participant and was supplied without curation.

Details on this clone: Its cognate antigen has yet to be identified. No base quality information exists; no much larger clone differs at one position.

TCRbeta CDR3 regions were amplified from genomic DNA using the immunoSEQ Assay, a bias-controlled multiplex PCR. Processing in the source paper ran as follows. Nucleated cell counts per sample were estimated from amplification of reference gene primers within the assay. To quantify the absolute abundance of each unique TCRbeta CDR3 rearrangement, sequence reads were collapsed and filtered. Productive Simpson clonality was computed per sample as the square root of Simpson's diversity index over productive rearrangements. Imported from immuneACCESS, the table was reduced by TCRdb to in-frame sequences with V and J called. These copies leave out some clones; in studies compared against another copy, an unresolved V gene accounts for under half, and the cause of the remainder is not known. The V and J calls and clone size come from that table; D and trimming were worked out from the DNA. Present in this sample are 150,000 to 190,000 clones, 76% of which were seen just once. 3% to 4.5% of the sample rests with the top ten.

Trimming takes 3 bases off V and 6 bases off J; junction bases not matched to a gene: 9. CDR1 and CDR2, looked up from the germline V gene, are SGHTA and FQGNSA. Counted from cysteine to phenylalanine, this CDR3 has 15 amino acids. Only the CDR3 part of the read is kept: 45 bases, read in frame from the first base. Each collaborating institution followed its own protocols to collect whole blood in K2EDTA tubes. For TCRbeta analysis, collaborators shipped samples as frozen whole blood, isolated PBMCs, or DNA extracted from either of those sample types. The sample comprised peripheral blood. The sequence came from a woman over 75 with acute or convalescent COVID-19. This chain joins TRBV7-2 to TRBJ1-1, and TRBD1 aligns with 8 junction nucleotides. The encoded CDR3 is CASSLDRTGWAEAFF. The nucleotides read TGTGCCAGCAGCTTGGATCGGACAGGGTGGGCTGAAGCTTTCTTT. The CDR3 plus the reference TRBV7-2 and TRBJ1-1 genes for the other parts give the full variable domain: GAGVSQSPSNKVTEKGKDVELRCDPISGHTALYWYRQSLGQGLEFLIYFQGNSAPDKSGLPSDRFSAERTGGSVSTLTIQRTQQEDSAVYLCASSLDRTGWAEAFFGQGTRLTVV.